The 19 T cell receptor beta chains below all came from one sample that was sequenced in a study of cytomegalovirus exposure and HLA in healthy donors (dated by TCRdb to the late 2010s). Library preparation employed the immunoSEQ multiplex PCR assay. For the multiplex PCR, a mixture combining 60 forward primers for TCR Vbeta segments and 13 reverse primers for TCR Jbeta segments was used. TCRdb carries this immuneACCESS record with in-frame sequences only. Its versions omit some clonotypes, under half of them owing to an unresolved V gene in the studies checked, with the rest unexplained. The sample table records about 140,000 clones; approximately 80% of these occur just once. Clones ranked in the top ten supply approximately 8.8% of the sample. The sample consisted of PBMCs. Source of these receptors: a woman aged 50 to 60 in good health and CMV-seropositive.

The gene calls are TRBV5-4 and TRBJ2-7, with 7 bases aligning to TRBD2. From germline, CDR1 is SGHNT and CDR2 YYREEE (reference sequence). This CDR3 is built from 16 residues. The ends lost 3 bases at V and 0 bases at J; junction bases unmatched: 9. CDR3 in amino acids: CASSSPGGGSSYEQYF. The CDR3 bases are TGTGCCAGCAGCTCCCCTGGGGGGGGGAGCTCCTACGAGCAGTACTTC.

The rearrangement uses TRBV7-2 and TRBJ2-2; tentative D call: TRBD1 (6 bases). CDR1 is SGHTA and CDR2 is FQGNSA in the germline V gene. This CDR3 has 17 residues. V was shortened by 5 bases and J by 4 bases, with 20 bases between the two germline ends. CDR3 bases: TGTGCCAGCAGCCTTCGGTCAGGGGAAGGAGTCACCGGGGAGCTGTTTTTT. Its translation: CASSLRSGEGVTGELFF.

The chain is built from TRBV28 and TRBJ2-7; D gene ambiguous. From germline, CDR1 is MDHEN and CDR2 SYDVKM. This CDR3 spans 11 amino acids. V lost 5 bases and J 2 bases, leaving 4 bases between the germline ends. The CDR3 DNA is TGTGCCAGCAGTCAGGCCTACGAGCAGTACTTC. Translation gives CASSQAYEQYF.

This clone was recorded a few times. The CDR3 nucleotides read TGTGCCAGCAGCTTGGACAGGAACACTGAAGCTTTCTTT. It yields the protein CASSLDRNTEAFF. The chain recombines TRBV11-2 with TRBJ1-1, with D maybe TRBD1 (6 bases). This CDR3 is 13 amino acids long. Deletions cut 3 bases from V and 1 base from J, with 6 bases between. Germline V gene sequence: CDR1 SGHAT, CDR2 FQNNGV.

This clone occurred once. The genes are TRBV5-4 and TRBJ2-7, with TRBD1 matching 10 bases. CDR1 is SGHNT and CDR2 is YYREEE in the germline V gene (reference sequence). Losses at the gene ends were 3 bases for V and 6 bases for J; bases not matched to a gene: 6. The CDR3 runs 14 residues. Here the CDR3 reads CASSYPTGGSEQYF. The CDR3 nucleotides are TGTGCCAGCAGCTACCCGACAGGGGGCAGCGAGCAGTACTTC.

The V and J genes are TRBV27 and TRBJ2-1, with D possibly TRBD1 on 5 matching bases. V was shortened by 3 bases and J by 8 bases, with 14 bases between the two germline ends. Per the germline V gene, CDR1 is MNHEY and CDR2 is SMNVEV (reference sequence). There are 14 residues in the CDR3. This CDR3 is CASSFSWEGDEQFF. The CDR3 bases are TGTGCCAGCAGTTTTTCCTGGGAAGGGGATGAGCAGTTCTTC.

This clone was detected once. The genes are TRBV5-4 and TRBJ2-3, with D perhaps matching TRBD1 (6 bases). V lost 9 bases and J lost 2, with 13 bases in between. The V gene's germline CDR1 is SGHNT and CDR2 YYREEE (reference sequence). CDR3 size: 13 residues. The chain's CDR3 is CATRGWATDTQYF. The CDR3 region has the DNA TGTGCCACCAGGGGTTGGGCCACAGATACGCAGTATTTT.

This clone was detected only once. The V gene is TRBV29-1, the J gene TRBJ1-4; possible D gene TRBD1, 6 bases. Trimming took 0 bases from V and 8 from J, leaving 13 bases between them. The CDR3 is 14 residues long. Per germline, CDR1 SQVTM and CDR2 ANQGSEA. CDR3 DNA: TGCAGCGTTGAAGACTGGGCAGACAGGGAAAAACTGTTTTTT. Protein: CSVEDWADREKLFF.

This rearrangement joins TRBV5-4 to TRBJ1-4; possible D gene TRBD1, 5 bases. The CDR3 spans 15 residues. Per germline, CDR1 SGHNT and CDR2 YYREEE (reference sequence). V was clipped by 4 bases and J by 5 bases, with 15 bases between them. The CDR3 protein is CASSLPRAGNEKLFF. CDR3 coding DNA: TGTGCCAGCAGCCTCCCCCGAGCAGGGAATGAAAAACTGTTTTTT.

This clone was seen a few times. This rearrangement joins TRBV7-2 to TRBJ2-7; TRBD1 matches at 8 bases. The CDR3 length is 15 residues. Germline loops: CDR1 SGHTA, CDR2 FQGNSA. J gave up 6 bases and V 3 bases, and 10 bases lay outside the gene matches. Here the CDR3 DNA reads TGTGCCAGCAGCTTCTCCCTGACAGGGGCGCCCGAGCAGTACTTC. It yields the protein CASSFSLTGAPEQYF.

This clone has only one observation. This rearrangement joins TRBV19 to TRBJ2-5, with 8 bases fitting TRBD2. V lost 6 bases, J lost 9 bases, and 6 bases stayed unmatched. Per germline, CDR1 LNHDA and CDR2 SQIVND (reference sequence). This CDR3 spans 12 amino acids. CDR3 in DNA: TGTGCCAGTAGCTTCGGGGGGGAGGCCCAGTACTTC. Translating it yields CASSFGGEAQYF. Looking up the rest from reference TRBV19 and TRBJ2-5 gives the full variable domain: DGGITQSPKYLFRKEGQNVTLSCEQNLNHDAMYWYRQDPGQGLRLIYYSQIVNDFQKGDIAEGYSVSREKKESFPLTVTSAQKNPTAFYLCASSFGGEAQYFGPGTRLLVL.

V and J are TRBV12-5 and TRBJ2-3; weak D call: TRBD1 (5 bases). Germline V gene data show CDR1 as LGHNT and CDR2 as FRNRAP. Trimming left V 5 bases short and J 2 bases short, with 14 bases between. The CDR3 consists of 15 residues. DNA of the CDR3: TGTGCTAGTGGTCAAGGGGTCTTAATCACAGATACGCAGTATTTT. Its protein product is CASGQGVLITDTQYF.

The chain employs TRBV6-1 and TRBJ1-2, with 7 nucleotides matching TRBD1. Germline V lookup: CDR1 MNHNS, CDR2 SASEGT. V shed 7 bases, J shed 5 bases, and the junction held 10 bases outside the gene matches. The CDR3 is made up of 14 amino acids. The DNA for the CDR3 is TGTGCCAGCACCCTTGGGACAGACACTTATGGCTACACCTTC. Its translation: CASTLGTDTYGYTF.

This chain links TRBV4-1 with TRBJ1-1; D perhaps matches TRBD1 (5 bases). The V gene lost 3 bases and the J gene lost 6 bases, with 14 bases spanning the gap. Germline V gives CDR1 MGHRA, CDR2 YSYEKL. This CDR3 region has 14 residues. The CDR3 loop reads CASSQIVAGSEAFF. Here the CDR3 DNA reads TGCGCCAGCAGCCAGATCGTGGCAGGGTCTGAAGCTTTCTTT.

The V and J genes are TRBV4-2 and TRBJ2-7, with 9 positions matching TRBD2. With 1 base clipped from V and 3 bases from J, the junction kept 4 bases outside the gene matches. The length of the CDR3 is 15 residues. The germline V gene encodes CDR1 LGHNA and CDR2 YNFKEQ. The chain's CDR3 is CASSQVGTSLYEQYF. The CDR3 nucleotides are TGTGCCAGCAGCCAAGTAGGGACTAGCCTCTACGAGCAGTACTTC.

The chain uses TRBV9 and TRBJ1-1, with 9 bases matching TRBD1. V lost 0 bases, J lost 3 bases, and 0 bases stayed unmatched. This CDR3 comprises 14 residues. In germline, CDR1 is SGDLS, CDR2 YYNGEE. CDR3 nucleotides: TGTGCCAGCAGCGTAGGACAGGGGGACACTGAAGCTTTCTTT. Translating gives CASSVGQGDTEAFF.

This clone came up once. The chain links TRBV28 to TRBJ1-4; weak D call: TRBD1 (6 bases). The CDR3 contains 14 residues. The germline gives CDR1 MDHEN, CDR2 SYDVKM. V lost 7 bases, J lost 10 bases, and 19 bases lay in between. CDR3 sequence reads: CASKLSTLGGKLFF. In DNA, the CDR3 is TGTGCCAGCAAGCTTAGTACTCTAGGGGGAAAACTGTTTTTT.

V is TRBV10-3 and J is TRBJ1-4, with 7 bases aligning to TRBD1. This CDR3 has 16 residues. V shed 0 bases and J 2 bases; nucleotides not matched to a gene: 3. Germline values: CDR1 ENHRY, CDR2 SYGVKD. CDR3 nucleotides: TGTGCCATCAGTGAGTCCGGGGGACAGACTAATGAAAAACTGTTTTTT. As protein: CAISESGGQTNEKLFF.

The genes are TRBV5-5 and TRBJ1-2; tentatively, D is TRBD1 (6 bases). Germline CDR1 reads SGHKS; CDR2 reads YYEKEE (reference sequence). The ends were cut back, 5 bases at V and 0 bases at J, with 14 bases in the middle. CDR3 length: 15 residues. CDR3 region: CASRNWTDTNYGYTF. Here the CDR3 DNA reads TGTGCCAGCAGAAACTGGACAGATACTAACTATGGCTACACCTTC.